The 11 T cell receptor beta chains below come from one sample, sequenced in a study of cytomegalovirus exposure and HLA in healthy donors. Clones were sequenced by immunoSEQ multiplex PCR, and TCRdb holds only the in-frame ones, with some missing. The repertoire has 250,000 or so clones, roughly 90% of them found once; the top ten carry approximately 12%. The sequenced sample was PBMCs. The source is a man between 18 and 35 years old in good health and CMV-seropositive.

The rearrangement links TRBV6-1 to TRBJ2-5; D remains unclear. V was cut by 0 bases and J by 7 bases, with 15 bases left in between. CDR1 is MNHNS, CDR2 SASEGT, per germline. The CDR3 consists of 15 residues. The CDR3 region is CASSEAARPDMTQYF. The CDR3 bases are TGTGCCAGCAGTGAAGCGGCCCGGCCCGATATGACCCAGTACTTC.

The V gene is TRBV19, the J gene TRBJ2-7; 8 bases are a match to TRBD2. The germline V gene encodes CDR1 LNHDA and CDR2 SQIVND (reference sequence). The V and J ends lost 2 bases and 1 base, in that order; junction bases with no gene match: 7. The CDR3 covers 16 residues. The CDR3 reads CASSIRATSDSYEQYF. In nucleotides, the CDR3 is TGTGCCAGTAGTATAAGAGCGACTAGCGATTCCTACGAGCAGTACTTC.

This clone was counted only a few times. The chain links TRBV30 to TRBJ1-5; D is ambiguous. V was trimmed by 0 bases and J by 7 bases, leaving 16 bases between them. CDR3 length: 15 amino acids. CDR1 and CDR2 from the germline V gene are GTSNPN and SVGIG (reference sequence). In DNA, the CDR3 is TGTGCCTGGAGTGTAGAGGAGGCGGGAAGCCAGCCCCAGCATTTT. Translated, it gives CAWSVEEAGSQPQHF.

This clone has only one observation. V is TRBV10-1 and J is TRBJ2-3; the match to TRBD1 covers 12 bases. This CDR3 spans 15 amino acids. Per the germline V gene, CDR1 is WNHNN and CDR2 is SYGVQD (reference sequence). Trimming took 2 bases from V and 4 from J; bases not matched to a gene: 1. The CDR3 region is CASSEGTGGADTQYF. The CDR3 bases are TGCGCCAGCAGTGAGGGGACAGGGGGCGCAGATACGCAGTATTTT.

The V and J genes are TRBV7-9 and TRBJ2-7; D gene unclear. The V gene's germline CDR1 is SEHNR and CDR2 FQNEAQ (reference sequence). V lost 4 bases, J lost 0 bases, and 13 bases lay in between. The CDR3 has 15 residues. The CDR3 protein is CASSSLGRTSYEQYF. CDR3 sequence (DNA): TGTGCCAGCAGCTCCCTAGGCAGGACCTCCTACGAGCAGTACTTC.

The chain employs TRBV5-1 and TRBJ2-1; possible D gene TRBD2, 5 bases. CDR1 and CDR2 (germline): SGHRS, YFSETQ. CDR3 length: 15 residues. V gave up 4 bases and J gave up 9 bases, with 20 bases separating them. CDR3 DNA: TGCGCCAGCAGCCCCGGCGGGCTGAGAGAGGGTGAGCAGTTCTTC. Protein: CASSPGGLREGEQFF. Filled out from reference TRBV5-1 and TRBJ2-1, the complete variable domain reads KAGVTQTPRYLIKTRGQQVTLSCSPISGHRSVSWYQQTPGQGLQFLFEYFSETQRNKGNFPGRFSGRQFSNSRSEMNVSTLELGDSALYLCASSPGGLREGEQFFGPGTRLTVL.

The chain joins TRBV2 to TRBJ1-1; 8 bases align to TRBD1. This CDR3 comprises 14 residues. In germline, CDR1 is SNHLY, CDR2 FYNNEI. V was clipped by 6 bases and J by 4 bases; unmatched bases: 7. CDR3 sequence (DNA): TGTGCCAGCAGCAGGGACAGGTCCGGCACTGAAGCTTTCTTT. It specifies CASSRDRSGTEAFF.

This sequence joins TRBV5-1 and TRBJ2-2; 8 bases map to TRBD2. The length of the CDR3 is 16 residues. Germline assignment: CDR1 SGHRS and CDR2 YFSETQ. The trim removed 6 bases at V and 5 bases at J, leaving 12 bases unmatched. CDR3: CASKSAEAGGTGELFF. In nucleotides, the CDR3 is TGCGCCAGCAAAAGTGCGGAGGCGGGAGGTACCGGGGAGCTGTTTTTT.

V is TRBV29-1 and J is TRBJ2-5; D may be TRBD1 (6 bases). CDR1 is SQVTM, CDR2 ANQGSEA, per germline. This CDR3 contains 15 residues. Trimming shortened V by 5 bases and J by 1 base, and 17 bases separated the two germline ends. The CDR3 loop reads CSVLQTRTAQETQYF. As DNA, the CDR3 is TGCAGCGTTCTTCAGACCCGGACAGCCCAAGAGACCCAGTACTTC.

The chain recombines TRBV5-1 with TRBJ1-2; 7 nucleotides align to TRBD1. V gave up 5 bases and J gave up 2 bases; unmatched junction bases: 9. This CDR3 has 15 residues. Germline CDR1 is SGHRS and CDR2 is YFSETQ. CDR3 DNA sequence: TGCGCCAGCAGACCCAGGACAGGAAACAACTATGGCTACACCTTC. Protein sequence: CASRPRTGNNYGYTF.

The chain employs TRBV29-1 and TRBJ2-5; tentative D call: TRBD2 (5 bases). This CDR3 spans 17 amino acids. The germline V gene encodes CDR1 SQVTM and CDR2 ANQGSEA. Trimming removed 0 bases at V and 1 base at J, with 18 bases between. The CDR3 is CSVEEGGRRLLQETQYF. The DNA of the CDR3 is TGCAGCGTTGAAGAAGGAGGACGGCGGCTACTCCAAGAGACCCAGTACTTC.